This is a list of T cell receptor beta chains from one sample in a study of regulatory T cells in long-lasting Graves disease. TCRdb ran MiXCR on the multiplex PCR reads and lists one entry per CDR3 protein. The sample holds approximately 400,000 distinct CDR3 sequences; approximately 25% are singletons and the top ten take under 35%. The sample was peripheral blood mononuclear cells (PBMCs), taken when the disease was refractory, from a patient treated with antithyroid drugs. Receptor source: a middle-aged woman with Graves disease. Both conserved end residues are part of each CDR3. Each record gives: clone size, V gene, J gene, D gene, CDR3 protein, CDR3 DNA. D genes are given only for firm matches. Clone size is not always given. Where it is, it says once, few, many or a class for expanded clones.

few	TRBV25-1	TRBJ2-7	TRBD1	CASSEFAGGLYEQYF	TGTGCCAGCAGTGAATTTGCAGGGGGCTTGTACGAGCAGTACTTC
-	TRBV5-8	TRBJ1-5	-	CASSLSGGWSNQPQHF	TGTGCCAGCAGCTTGTCGGGAGGATGGAGCAATCAGCCCCAGCATTTT
few	TRBV6-1	TRBJ2-2	TRBD1	CASSANQGAGTGELFF	TGTGCCAGCAGTGCAAACCAGGGGGCGGGCACCGGGGAGCTGTTTTTT
many	TRBV12-3/TRBV12-4	TRBJ2-1	-	CASTLGYNEQFF	TGTGCCAGCACACTGGGGTACAATGAGCAGTTCTTC
many	TRBV7-8	TRBJ2-7	TRBD2	CASSLRGSSGGWTYEQYF	TGTGCCAGCAGCTTACGAGGGTCGTCGGGAGGGTGGACCTACGAGCAGTACTTC
once	TRBV19	TRBJ2-6	TRBD1	CASSMDRVHFSGANVLTF	TGTGCCAGTAGTATGGACAGGGTACATTTCTCTGGGGCCAACGTCCTGACTTTC
-	TRBV28	TRBJ2-3	-	CASSLGLQSTDTQYF	TGTGCCAGCAGTTTGGGACTTCAATCCACAGATACGCAGTATTTT
many	TRBV28	TRBJ1-1	-	CASSTGGPLNTEAFF	TGTGCCAGCAGCACGGGGGGGCCTTTGAACACTGAAGCTTTCTTT
few	TRBV18	TRBJ2-5	-	CASSPYQGQLETQYF	TGTGCCAGCTCACCTTATCAGGGGCAGTTGGAGACCCAGTACTTC
many	TRBV10-3	TRBJ2-7	TRBD2	CAISEAGDYEQYF	TGTGCCATCAGTGAAGCGGGAGATTACGAGCAGTACTTC
many	TRBV11-2	TRBJ2-7	-	CASSAIVVGEQYF	TGTGCCAGCAGCGCCATAGTTGTGGGCGAGCAGTACTTC
-	TRBV15	TRBJ2-4	TRBD2	CATSRAGSGGLLAKNIQYF	TGTGCCACCAGCAGAGCCGGTAGCGGGGGCCTTCTAGCCAAAAACATTCAGTACTTC
few	TRBV10-3	TRBJ1-4	TRBD1	CAIRRDSGDEKLFF	TGTGCCATCAGACGGGACAGTGGGGATGAAAAACTGTTTTTT
few	TRBV9	TRBJ1-1	-	CASSVGPRDGTEAFF	TGTGCCAGCAGCGTAGGACCCCGGGACGGCACTGAAGCTTTCTTT
-	TRBV2	TRBJ2-1	-	CASPLPVNEQFF	TGTGCCAGCCCTCTTCCGGTGAATGAGCAGTTCTTC
-	TRBV7-6	TRBJ2-1	-	CASSLVVGIYNEQFF	TGTGCCAGCAGCTTAGTAGTGGGTATCTACAATGAGCAGTTCTTC